Following are 3 T cell receptor beta chains from one sample sequenced in a study of blood T cell repertoires in COVID-19. The data were produced by immunoSEQ multiplex PCR, yet TCRdb's version contains in-frame clones alone and is incomplete. The repertoire consists of some 160,000 clones, with roughly 86% occurring once and the leading ten covering about 2.7%. Sequences were obtained from peripheral blood. These receptor sequences come from a woman aged 80 or over with COVID-19, enrolled during active disease.

CDR3 protein: CAFDSYTEAFF. The CDR3 nucleotides are TGTGCCTTTGACAGTTACACTGAAGCTTTCTTT. The chain carries TRBV30 and TRBJ1-1; tentatively, D is TRBD1 (5 bases). The CDR3 is made up of 11 amino acids. Trimming pared 7 bases from V and 3 bases from J, leaving 9 bases between. Germline V gives CDR1 GTSNPN, CDR2 SVGIG (reference sequence).

V gene TRBV3-1 (or the pseudogene TRBV3-2) combines with J gene TRBJ2-7, with 9 nucleotides matching TRBD1. Germline V gene sequence: CDR1 LGHDT, CDR2 YNNKEL (reference sequence). V was clipped by 5 bases and J by 5 bases; unmatched bases: 7. The CDR3 has 14 amino acids. CDR3 nucleotide sequence: TGTGCCAGCAGCTCTCGACAGGGGGAACACGAGCAGTACTTC. Amino acid sequence: CASSSRQGEHEQYF.

V is TRBV28 and J is TRBJ1-2; D not resolved. Germline V gene lookup returns CDR1 MDHEN and CDR2 SYDVKM. CDR3 length: 12 residues. V was trimmed by 3 bases and J by 3 bases, leaving 5 bases between them. The CDR3 coding sequence is TGTGCCAGCAGTTTCCTTGACTATGGCTACACCTTC. Encoded protein: CASSFLDYGYTF.